These T cell receptor beta chains were read from a single sample in a study of cytomegalovirus exposure and HLA in healthy donors. Sequenced by immunoSEQ multiplex PCR; TCRdb stores in-frame clones only, minus some. Altogether 90,000 to 120,000 clones are present, almost 96% being singletons, with the ten largest covering roughly 0.7%. The specimen was PBMCs. These receptor sequences come from a woman under 30 in good health and CMV-seronegative. Both conserved end residues are part of each CDR3. A D gene is named only where the DNA matches it firmly. Size values are once, few and many counts, or a class for expanded clones, and some rows have none.

d_gene	abundance	v_gene	j_gene	CDR3aa	CDR3nt
TRBD1	NA	TRBV5-6	TRBJ2-7	CASSLGLQGDMETYEQYF	TGTGCCAGCAGCTTGGGCCTACAGGGGGACATGGAGACCTACGAGCAGTACTTC
NA	NA	TRBV19	TRBJ1-1	CASRARATEAFF	TGTGCCAGTAGGGCCAGGGCCACTGAAGCTTTCTTT
NA	once	TRBV28	TRBJ2-3	CASSQTGGRGVTQYF	TGTGCCAGCAGTCAGACCGGGGGCCGGGGGGTTACGCAGTATTTT
TRBD1	NA	TRBV27	TRBJ1-6	CASTMTGSSYNSPLHF	TGTGCCAGCACGATGACAGGGAGCTCCTATAATTCACCCCTCCACTTT
TRBD1	NA	TRBV7-8	TRBJ1-2	CASSGPFGQGGHGYTF	TGTGCCAGCAGCGGCCCATTCGGGCAGGGGGGCCATGGCTACACCTTC
TRBD1	NA	TRBV28	TRBJ1-2	CASSLGGTGDYGYTF	TGTGCCAGCAGCCTAGGGGGGACAGGGGACTATGGCTACACCTTC
TRBD2	NA	TRBV5-1	TRBJ2-5	CASTERGGSEETQYF	TGCGCCAGCACCGAGCGGGGGGGCTCGGAAGAGACCCAGTACTTC
NA	NA	TRBV9	TRBJ1-1	CASSVGLTTGPPEAFF	TGTGCCAGCAGCGTAGGGCTCACCACAGGGCCCCCTGAAGCTTTCTTT
TRBD1	NA	TRBV7-2	TRBJ1-5	CASSSLDRENQPQHF	TGTGCCAGCAGCTCGCTAGACAGGGAAAATCAGCCCCAGCATTTT
TRBD1	NA	TRBV2	TRBJ1-1	CASRDRESPVNTEAFF	TGTGCCAGCCGAGACAGGGAAAGCCCAGTGAACACTGAAGCTTTCTTT
NA	once	TRBV6-5	TRBJ1-6	CATSPGLGSPLHF	TGTGCCACCAGCCCAGGGTTGGGTTCACCCCTCCACTTT
NA	NA	TRBV5-4	TRBJ2-2	CASTTLEGVDTGELFF	TGTGCCAGCACCACCTTAGAGGGTGTTGACACCGGGGAGCTGTTTTTT
NA	NA	TRBV28	TRBJ1-2	CASSGGGYTF	TGTGCCAGCAGTGGAGGTGGCTACACCTTC
TRBD1	NA	TRBV2	TRBJ1-1	CASRLTGGTEAFF	TGTGCCAGCAGACTCACAGGGGGCACTGAAGCTTTCTTT
NA	NA	TRBV5-1	TRBJ2-5	CASSLGTTPGQETQYF	TGCGCCAGCAGCTTGGGGACTACCCCGGGACAAGAGACCCAGTACTTC